The source of this TCR beta chain is a study of Tregs in tolerant kidney transplant recipients. Study findings and constraints: Tregs expanded with activated donor B cells seemed most donor-specific. The small number of patients limits these findings pending further validation. This study did not directly address biological reproducibility.

Regarding this clone: No antigen is known for it.

Unstimulated Tregs (CD4+CD25+CD127-) and CD4+CD25- non-Tregs were sorted from PBMCs. CDR3 length: 14 residues. Trimming removed 0 bases at V and 7 bases at J, with 10 bases between. From germline, CDR1 is LGHNA and CDR2 YNFKEQ. The method was immunoSEQ multiplex PCR; TCRdb's version includes in-frame clones alone and lacks a portion of them. Among under 300,000 clones, approximately 83% were seen once, and the ten largest hold 0.64%. Input material: CD4+ T cells from blood. This clonotype was sampled from a human donor in good health. The chain recombines TRBV4-2 with TRBJ1-5; TRBD1 is a possible D gene (6 bases). CDR3 amino acids: CASSQDTTGQPQHF. Written as DNA, the CDR3 is TGTGCCAGCAGCCAAGATACGACAGGACAGCCCCAGCATTTT.